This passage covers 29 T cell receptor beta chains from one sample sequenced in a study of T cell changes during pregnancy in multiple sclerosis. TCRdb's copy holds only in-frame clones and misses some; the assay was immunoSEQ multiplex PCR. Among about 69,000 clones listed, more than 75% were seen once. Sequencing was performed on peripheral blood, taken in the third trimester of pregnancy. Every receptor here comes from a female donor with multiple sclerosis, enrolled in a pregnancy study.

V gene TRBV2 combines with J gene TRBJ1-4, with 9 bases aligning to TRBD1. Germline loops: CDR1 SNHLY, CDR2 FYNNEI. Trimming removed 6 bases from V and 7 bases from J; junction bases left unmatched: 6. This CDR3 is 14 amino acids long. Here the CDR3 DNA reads TGTGCCAGCAGGGTACAGGGGGCGGGTGAAAAACTGTTTTTT. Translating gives CASRVQGAGEKLFF. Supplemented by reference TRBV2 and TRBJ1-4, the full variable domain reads EPEVTQTPSHQVTQMGQEVILRCVPISNHLYFYWYRQILGQKVEFLVSFYNNEISEKSEIFDDQFSVERPDGSNFTLKIRSTKLEDSAMYFCASRVQGAGEKLFFGSGTQLSVL.

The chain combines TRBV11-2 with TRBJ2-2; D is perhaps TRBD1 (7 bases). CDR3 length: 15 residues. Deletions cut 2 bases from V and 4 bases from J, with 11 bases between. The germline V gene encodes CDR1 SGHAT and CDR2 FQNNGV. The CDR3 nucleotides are TGTGCCAGCAGCTTAAGACAGGGAGGCACCGGGGAGCTGTTTTTT. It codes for CASSLRQGGTGELFF.

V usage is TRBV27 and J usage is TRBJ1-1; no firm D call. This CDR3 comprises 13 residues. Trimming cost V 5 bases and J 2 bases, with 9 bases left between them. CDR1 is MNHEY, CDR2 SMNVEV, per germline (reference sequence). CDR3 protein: CASSRTSNTEAFF. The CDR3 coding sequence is TGTGCCAGCAGTAGGACTAGTAACACTGAAGCTTTCTTT.

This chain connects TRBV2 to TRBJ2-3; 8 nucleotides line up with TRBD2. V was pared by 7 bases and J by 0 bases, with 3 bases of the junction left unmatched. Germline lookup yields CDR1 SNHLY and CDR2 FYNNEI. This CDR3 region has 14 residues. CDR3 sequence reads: CASKTSGSTDTQYF. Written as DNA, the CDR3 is TGTGCCAGCAAAACTAGCGGCAGCACAGATACGCAGTATTTT.

CDR3 nucleotides: TGTGCCAGCAGCTTAATCGGAGAGACCCAGTACTTC. Translation: CASSLIGETQYF. The chain employs TRBV11-2 and TRBJ2-5, with D uncertain. Trimming cost V 2 bases and J 4 bases, with 5 bases left between them. Germline V gene data show CDR1 as SGHAT and CDR2 as FQNNGV. This CDR3 has 12 residues.

The CDR3, as DNA: TGTGCCAGCAGTGAACTCCTAGGAAACACCATATATTTT. It is translated as CASSELLGNTIYF. The rearrangement links TRBV2 to TRBJ1-3; D gene ambiguous. V dropped 2 bases and J dropped 4 bases, with 6 bases sitting between them. CDR3 size: 13 residues. CDR1 and CDR2 (germline): SNHLY, FYNNEI.

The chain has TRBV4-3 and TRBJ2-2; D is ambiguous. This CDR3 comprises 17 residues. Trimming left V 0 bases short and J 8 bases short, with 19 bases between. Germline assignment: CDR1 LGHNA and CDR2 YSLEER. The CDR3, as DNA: TGCGCCAGCAGCCAAGAATTCAGAGCACTATCCGGTGGGGAGCTGTTTTTT. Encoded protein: CASSQEFRALSGGELFF.

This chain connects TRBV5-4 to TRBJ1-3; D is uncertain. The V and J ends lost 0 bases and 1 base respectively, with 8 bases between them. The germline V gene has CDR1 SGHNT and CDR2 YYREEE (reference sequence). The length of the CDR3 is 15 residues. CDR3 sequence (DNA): TGTGCCAGCAGCTTGGGGCGGGAATCTGGAAACACCATATATTTT. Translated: CASSLGRESGNTIYF.

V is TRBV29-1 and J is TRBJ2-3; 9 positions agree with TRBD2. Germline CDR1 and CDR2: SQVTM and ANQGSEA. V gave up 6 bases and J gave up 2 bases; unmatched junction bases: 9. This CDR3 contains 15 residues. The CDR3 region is CSVKAQRGDTDTQYF. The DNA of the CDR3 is TGCAGCGTGAAGGCCCAGCGGGGGGACACAGATACGCAGTATTTT.

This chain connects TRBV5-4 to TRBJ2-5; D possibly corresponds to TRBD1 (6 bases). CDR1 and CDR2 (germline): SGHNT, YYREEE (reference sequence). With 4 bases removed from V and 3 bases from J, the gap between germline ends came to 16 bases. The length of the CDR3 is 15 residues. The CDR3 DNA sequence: TGTGCCAGCAGCCCAGTGGGACACCAGAAAGAGACCCAGTACTTC. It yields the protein CASSPVGHQKETQYF.

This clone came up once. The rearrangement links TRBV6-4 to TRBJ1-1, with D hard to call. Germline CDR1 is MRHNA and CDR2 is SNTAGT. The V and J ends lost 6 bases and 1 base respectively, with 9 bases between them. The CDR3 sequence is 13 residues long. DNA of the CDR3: TGTGCCAGCAGCCTAGACGGGAACACTGAAGCTTTCTTT. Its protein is CASSLDGNTEAFF.

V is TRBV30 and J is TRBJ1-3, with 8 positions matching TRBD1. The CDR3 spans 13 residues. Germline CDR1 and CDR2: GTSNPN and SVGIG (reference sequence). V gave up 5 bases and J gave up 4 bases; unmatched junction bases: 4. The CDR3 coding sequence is TGTGCCTGGGGACAGGGAGGCGGAAACACCATATATTTT. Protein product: CAWGQGGGNTIYF.

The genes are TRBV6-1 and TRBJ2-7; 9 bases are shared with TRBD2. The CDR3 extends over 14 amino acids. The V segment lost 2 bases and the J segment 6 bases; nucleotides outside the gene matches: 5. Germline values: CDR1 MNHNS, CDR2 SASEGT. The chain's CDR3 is CASSEKATSGEQYF. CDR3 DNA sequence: TGTGCCAGCAGTGAAAAGGCGACTAGCGGCGAGCAGTACTTC.

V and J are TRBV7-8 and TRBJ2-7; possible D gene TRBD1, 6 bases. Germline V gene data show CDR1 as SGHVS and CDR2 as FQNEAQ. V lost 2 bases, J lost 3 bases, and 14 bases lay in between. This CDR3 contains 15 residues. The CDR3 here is CASSLHRVRDYEQYF. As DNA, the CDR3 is TGTGCCAGCAGCTTACACAGGGTGAGGGACTACGAGCAGTACTTC.

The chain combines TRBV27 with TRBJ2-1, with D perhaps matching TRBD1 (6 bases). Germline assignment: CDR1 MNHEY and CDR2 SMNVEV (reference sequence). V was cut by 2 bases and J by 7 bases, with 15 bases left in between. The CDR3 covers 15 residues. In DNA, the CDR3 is TGTGCCAGCAGTTTAATGCGGACAGCCCCAAATGAGCAGTTCTTC. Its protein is CASSLMRTAPNEQFF.

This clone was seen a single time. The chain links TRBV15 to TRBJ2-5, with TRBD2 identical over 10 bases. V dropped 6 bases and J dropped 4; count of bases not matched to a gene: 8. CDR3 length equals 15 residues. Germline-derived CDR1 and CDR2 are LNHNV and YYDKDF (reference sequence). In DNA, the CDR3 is TGTGCCACCAGGAGGGCTAGCGGGGGCTTAGAGACCCAGTACTTC. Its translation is CATRRASGGLETQYF.

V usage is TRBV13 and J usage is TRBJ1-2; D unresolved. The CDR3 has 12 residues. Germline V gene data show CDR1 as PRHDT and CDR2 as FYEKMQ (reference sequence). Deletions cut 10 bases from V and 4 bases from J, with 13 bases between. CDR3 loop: CATMARSYGYTF. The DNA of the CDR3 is TGTGCCACCATGGCGAGGAGCTATGGCTACACCTTC.

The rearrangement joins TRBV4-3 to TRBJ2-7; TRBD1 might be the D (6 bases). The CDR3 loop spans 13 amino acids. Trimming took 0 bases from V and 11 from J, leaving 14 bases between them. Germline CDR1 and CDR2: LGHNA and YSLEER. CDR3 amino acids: CASSQDSSTGKYF. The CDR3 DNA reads TGCGCCAGCAGCCAAGATAGTAGCACAGGGAAGTACTTC.

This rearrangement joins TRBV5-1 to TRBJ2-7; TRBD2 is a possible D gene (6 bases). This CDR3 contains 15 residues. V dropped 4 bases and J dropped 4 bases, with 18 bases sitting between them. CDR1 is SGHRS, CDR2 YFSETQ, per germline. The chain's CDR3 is CASSEAGGALYEQYF. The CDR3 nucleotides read TGCGCCAGCAGCGAAGCGGGCGGGGCCCTTTACGAGCAGTACTTC. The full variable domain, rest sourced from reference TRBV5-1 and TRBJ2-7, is KAGVTQTPRYLIKTRGQQVTLSCSPISGHRSVSWYQQTPGQGLQFLFEYFSETQRNKGNFPGRFSGRQFSNSRSEMNVSTLELGDSALYLCASSEAGGALYEQYFGPGTRLTVT.

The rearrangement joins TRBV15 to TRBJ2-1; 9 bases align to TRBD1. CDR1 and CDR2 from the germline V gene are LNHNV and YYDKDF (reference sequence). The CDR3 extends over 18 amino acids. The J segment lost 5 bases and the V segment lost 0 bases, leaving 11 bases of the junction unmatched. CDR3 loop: CATSRDWISGQGHNEQFF. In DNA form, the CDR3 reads TGTGCCACCAGCAGAGATTGGATATCGGGACAGGGTCACAATGAGCAGTTCTTC.

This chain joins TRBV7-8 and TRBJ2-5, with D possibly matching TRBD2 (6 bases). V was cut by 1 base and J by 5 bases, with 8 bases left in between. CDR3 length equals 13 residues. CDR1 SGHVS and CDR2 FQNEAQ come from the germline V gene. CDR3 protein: CASSLGGRETQYF. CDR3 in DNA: TGTGCCAGCAGCTTAGGGGGGAGGGAGACCCAGTACTTC.

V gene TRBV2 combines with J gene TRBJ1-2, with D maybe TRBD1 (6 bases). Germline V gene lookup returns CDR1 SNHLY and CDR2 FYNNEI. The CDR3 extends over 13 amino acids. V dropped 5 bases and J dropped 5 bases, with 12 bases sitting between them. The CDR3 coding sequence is TGTGCCAGCAGTACAGGGTCGGGGTATGGCTACACCTTC. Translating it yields CASSTGSGYGYTF.

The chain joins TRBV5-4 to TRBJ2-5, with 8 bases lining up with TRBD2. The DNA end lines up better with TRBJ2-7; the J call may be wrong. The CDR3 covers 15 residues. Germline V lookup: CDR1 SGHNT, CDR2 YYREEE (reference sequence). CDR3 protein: CASSSRAGATYEQYF. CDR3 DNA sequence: TGTGCCAGCAGCTCTCGAGCGGGGGCCACCTACGAGCAGTACTTC.

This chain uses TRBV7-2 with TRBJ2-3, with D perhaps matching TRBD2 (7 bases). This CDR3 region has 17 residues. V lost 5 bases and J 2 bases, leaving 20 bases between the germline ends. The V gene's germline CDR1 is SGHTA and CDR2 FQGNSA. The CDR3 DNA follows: TGTGCCAGCAGCCCCTTTGCGGGGGCCTTCCTCACAGATACGCAGTATTTT. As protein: CASSPFAGAFLTDTQYF.

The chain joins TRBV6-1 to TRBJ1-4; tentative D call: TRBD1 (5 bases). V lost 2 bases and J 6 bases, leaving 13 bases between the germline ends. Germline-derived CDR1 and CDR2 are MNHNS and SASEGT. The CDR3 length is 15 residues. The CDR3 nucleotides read TGTGCCAGCAGTGAACCGACAGAGCTAGATGAAAAACTGTTTTTT. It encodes CASSEPTELDEKLFF.

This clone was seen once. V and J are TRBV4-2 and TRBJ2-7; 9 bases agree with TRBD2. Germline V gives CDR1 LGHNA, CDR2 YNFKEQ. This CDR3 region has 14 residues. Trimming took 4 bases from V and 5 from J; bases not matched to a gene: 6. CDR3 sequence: CASSRGLAWDEQYF. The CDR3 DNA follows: TGTGCCAGCAGCCGCGGACTAGCGTGGGACGAGCAGTACTTC.

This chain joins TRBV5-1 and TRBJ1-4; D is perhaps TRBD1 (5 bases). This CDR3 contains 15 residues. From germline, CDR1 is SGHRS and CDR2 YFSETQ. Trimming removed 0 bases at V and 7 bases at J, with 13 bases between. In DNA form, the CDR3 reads TGCGCCAGCAGCTTGGATCGGGGGGGTAGTGAAAAACTGTTTTTT. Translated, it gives CASSLDRGGSEKLFF.

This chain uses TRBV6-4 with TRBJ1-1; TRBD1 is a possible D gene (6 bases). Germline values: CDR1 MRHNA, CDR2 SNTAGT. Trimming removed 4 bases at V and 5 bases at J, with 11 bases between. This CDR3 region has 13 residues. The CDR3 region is CASSAGETTEAFF. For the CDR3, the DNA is TGTGCCAGCAGTGCAGGGGAAACGACTGAAGCTTTCTTT.

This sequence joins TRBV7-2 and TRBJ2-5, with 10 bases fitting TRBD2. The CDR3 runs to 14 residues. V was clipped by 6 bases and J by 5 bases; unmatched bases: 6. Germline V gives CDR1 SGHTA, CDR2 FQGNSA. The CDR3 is CASRLTSGVETQYF. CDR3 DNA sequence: TGTGCCAGCAGACTTACTAGCGGGGTCGAGACCCAGTACTTC. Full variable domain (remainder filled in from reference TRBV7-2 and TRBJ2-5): GAGVSQSPSNKVTEKGKDVELRCDPISGHTALYWYRQSLGQGLEFLIYFQGNSAPDKSGLPSDRFSAERTGGSVSTLTIQRTQQEDSAVYLCASRLTSGVETQYFGPGTRLLVL.